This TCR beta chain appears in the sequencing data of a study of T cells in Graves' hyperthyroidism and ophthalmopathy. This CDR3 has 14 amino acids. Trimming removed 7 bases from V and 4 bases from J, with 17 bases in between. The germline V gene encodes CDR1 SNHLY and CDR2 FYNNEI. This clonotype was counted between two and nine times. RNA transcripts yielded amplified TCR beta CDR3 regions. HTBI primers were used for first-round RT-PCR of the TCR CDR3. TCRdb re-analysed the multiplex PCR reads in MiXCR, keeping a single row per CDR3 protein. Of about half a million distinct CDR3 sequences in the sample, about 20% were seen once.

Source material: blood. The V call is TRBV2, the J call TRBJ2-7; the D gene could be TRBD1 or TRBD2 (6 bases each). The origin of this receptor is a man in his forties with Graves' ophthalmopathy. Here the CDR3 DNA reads TGTGCCAGCAAGCACGAAGGGGGAGGTTACGAGCAGTACTTC. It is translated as CASKHEGGGYEQYF.